Below, 17 T cell receptor beta chains from the same sample are listed, as sequenced in a study. MiXCR, applied by TCRdb to the RT-PCR reads, yields one record per CDR3 protein. The sample carries almost 700,000 distinct CDR3 sequences, 12% to 15% recorded once. Sequencing was done on a sample of memory CD4+ T cells from blood. These TCRs come from a female donor in good health, serving as a healthy control.

This clonotype was picked up a small number of times. The V call is TRBV6-6, the J call TRBJ1-6; TRBD1 matches at 9 bases. In germline, CDR1 is MNHNY, CDR2 SVGAGI (reference sequence). Germline trimming cut 5 bases from V and 11 bases from J; bases unmatched to any gene: 7. This CDR3 contains 14 residues. CDR3 in amino acids: CASSNTGGGPPLHF. The DNA for the CDR3 is TGTGCCAGCAGTAACACAGGGGGCGGCCCACCCCTCCACTTT.

This clonotype was counted many times. The chain combines TRBV20-1 with TRBJ1-1; weak D call: TRBD1 (5 bases). The CDR3 loop spans 13 amino acids. Germline V lookup: CDR1 DFQATT, CDR2 SNEGSKA (reference sequence). Trimming removed 2 bases at V and 0 bases at J, with 7 bases between. The CDR3 region is CSARQDMNTEAFF. Here the CDR3 DNA reads TGCAGTGCTAGACAGGACATGAACACTGAAGCTTTCTTT.

This chain uses TRBV5-1 with TRBJ2-5, with TRBD2 identical over 8 bases. V shed 3 bases and J 6 bases; nucleotides not matched to a gene: 7. This CDR3 is built from 14 residues. CDR1 SGHRS and CDR2 YFSETQ come from the germline V gene. CDR3 amino acids: CASSSAAGVQTQYF. The CDR3 DNA reads TGCGCCAGCAGCTCCGCAGCGGGAGTACAGACCCAGTACTTC.

This chain uses TRBV28 with TRBJ1-2; 9 bases line up with TRBD1. The CDR3 loop spans 14 amino acids. Germline CDR1 MDHEN, CDR2 SYDVKM. Trimming took 5 bases from V and 8 from J; bases not matched to a gene: 9. The CDR3 protein is CASSPYGQGKGYTF. In DNA, the CDR3 is TGTGCCAGCAGTCCCTACGGACAGGGGAAAGGCTACACCTTC.

Many counts were recorded for this clonotype. The chain has TRBV6-2 or TRBV6-3 and TRBJ2-6, with D perhaps TRBD1 (5 bases). Trimming took off 6 bases at V and 2 bases at J, with 11 bases between the two ends. The CDR3 covers 15 residues. Germline CDR1 reads MNHEY; CDR2 reads SVGEGT. Written as DNA, the CDR3 is TGTGCCAGCAGGGCTTGGACACCTGGGGCCAACGTCCTGACTTTC. This sequence encodes CASRAWTPGANVLTF.

The CDR3 is CASSTRSRDIGETQYF. CDR3 bases: TGCGCCAGCAGCACCAGGTCCCGGGACATTGGCGAGACCCAGTACTTC. This chain connects TRBV5-1 to TRBJ2-5; D may be TRBD1 (6 bases). The CDR3 sequence is 16 residues long. Germline V gene data show CDR1 as SGHRS and CDR2 as YFSETQ. The V and J ends lost 4 bases and 5 bases respectively, with 21 bases between them.

The chain recombines TRBV12-3 or TRBV12-4 with TRBJ1-2, with TRBD1 as a possible D gene (6 bases). The CDR3 runs to 13 residues. The ends were cut back, 9 bases at V and 2 bases at J, with 13 bases in the middle. Written as DNA, the CDR3 is TGTGCCAGGAGATTCACAGGGAACTATGGCTACACCTTC. Residues: CARRFTGNYGYTF.

The V call is TRBV6-5, the J call TRBJ1-1, with D possibly matching TRBD1 (5 bases). V was trimmed by 6 bases and J by 1 base, leaving 18 bases between them. Germline CDR1 is MNHEY and CDR2 is SVGAGI. This CDR3 contains 16 residues. DNA of the CDR3: TGTGCCAGCAGACCCTTTACGGGACCCAGGAACACTGAAGCTTTCTTT. It specifies CASRPFTGPRNTEAFF.

The chain is built from TRBV7-8 and TRBJ2-5, with 7 nucleotides matching TRBD2. V gave up 3 bases and J gave up 3 bases; unmatched junction bases: 7. Germline V gene lookup returns CDR1 SGHVS and CDR2 FQNEAQ. The CDR3 sequence is 15 residues long. Here the CDR3 DNA reads TGTGCCAGCAGCTTTTATCTGCGGGAGAAAGAGACCCAGTACTTC. Protein sequence: CASSFYLREKETQYF.

In this sample, this clonotype turned up a few times. The chain uses TRBV28 and TRBJ1-2, with TRBD1 matching 7 bases. V was clipped by 5 bases and J by 3 bases; unmatched bases: 6. Germline CDR1 and CDR2: MDHEN and SYDVKM. CDR3 length equals 14 residues. CDR3 nucleotide sequence: TGTGCCAGCAGTCGGGACAGCTTATACTATGGCTACACCTTC. It translates to CASSRDSLYYGYTF.

This clonotype appeared many times. This chain links TRBV3-1 with TRBJ1-6; 7 positions agree with TRBD1. CDR3 size: 14 residues. Per the germline V gene, CDR1 is LGHDT and CDR2 is YNNKEL (reference sequence). V was pared by 4 bases and J by 3 bases, with 0 bases of the junction left unmatched. The CDR3 protein is CASSRDSYNSPLHF. The DNA for the CDR3 is TGTGCCAGCAGCCGGGACAGCTATAATTCACCCCTCCACTTT.

This clonotype was counted many times. The genes are TRBV27 and TRBJ2-1; no clear D. The CDR3 extends over 14 amino acids. From germline, CDR1 is MNHEY and CDR2 SMNVEV (reference sequence). V lost 6 bases to trimming and J lost 6 bases, with 15 bases between them. The CDR3 nucleotides are TGTGCCAGCAGACAGTTAGCACTTCTCAATGAGCAGTTCTTC. Protein sequence: CASRQLALLNEQFF.

In this sample, this clonotype turned up once. DNA for the CDR3: TGTGCCAGCAGTGAATTTTACGAGCAGTACTTC. Translation gives CASSEFYEQYF. The chain has TRBV2 and TRBJ2-7; D is unresolved. The CDR3 is 11 residues long. CDR1 and CDR2 (germline): SNHLY, FYNNEI. V was pared by 2 bases and J by 4 bases, with 3 bases between.

This clonotype was seen a handful of times. The CDR3 DNA reads TGTGCCAGCAGCCAAGGTACGGGGGATTCCGAGCAGTACTTC. Translated, it gives CASSQGTGDSEQYF. The J gene is TRBJ2-7, the V gene TRBV3-1, with D tentatively TRBD2 (6 bases). The V end lost 1 base, the J end lost 6 bases, and 13 bases lay between the germline ends. The CDR3 sequence is 14 residues long. Germline lookup yields CDR1 LGHDT and CDR2 YNNKEL (reference sequence).

The rearrangement links TRBV15 to TRBJ1-4; D is ambiguous. V lost 0 bases and J 8 bases, leaving 10 bases between the germline ends. This CDR3 region has 14 residues. Germline V gene lookup returns CDR1 LNHNV and CDR2 YYDKDF (reference sequence). CDR3 sequence (DNA): TGTGCCACCAGCAGAGAATCAATGAACGAAAAACTGTTTTTT. The encoded protein is CATSRESMNEKLFF.

The V gene is TRBV27, the J gene TRBJ1-2; D might be TRBD1 (5 bases). V was clipped by 4 bases and J by 8 bases, with 17 bases between them. Germline CDR1 MNHEY, CDR2 SMNVEV (reference sequence). The CDR3 has 14 amino acids. The CDR3, as DNA: TGTGCCAGCAGTTCTACGCCTTTCCAGGGCGGCTACACCTTC. Translated: CASSSTPFQGGYTF.

This clonotype has a handful of counts. This chain links TRBV7-9 with TRBJ2-7, with D unclear. CDR3 length: 15 amino acids. Germline assignment: CDR1 SEHNR and CDR2 FQNEAQ (reference sequence). The V end was cut by 1 base, the J end by 2 bases, with 12 bases between. In DNA, the CDR3 is TGTGCCAGCAGCTTAGGGCCAGTGCCTACCTACGAGCAGTACTTC. It specifies CASSLGPVPTYEQYF. The full variable domain, completed using reference TRBV7-9 and TRBJ2-7, is DTGVSQNPRHKITKRGQNVTFRCDPISEHNRLYWYRQTLGQGPEFLTYFQNEAQLEKSRLLSDRFSAERPKGSFSTLEIQRTEQGDSAMYLCASSLGPVPTYEQYFGPGTRLTVT.